The rows below give T cell receptor beta chains drawn from one sample of a study of metastatic and nonmetastatic thyroid tumors. Via MiXCR, TCRdb re-called the PCR reads. The sample has about 50,000 clones, 20% to 25% seen once. What was sequenced was blood. These receptors were obtained from a female donor with papillary thyroid cancer or a benign thyroid nodule (not recorded which). Some clones in this sample may be carry-over from other donors' samples. CDR3s include the opening cysteine and the closing phenylalanine or tryptophan. Fields, in order: V gene, J gene, clone size, D gene, CDR3 DNA, CDR3 protein. The D gene is left open where the match is weak. Rows give clone size only sometimes, using once, few, many, or a class for an expanded clone.

v_gene: TRBV11-2; j_gene: TRBJ2-3; abundance: -; d_gene: TRBD2; CDR3nt: TGTGCCAGCAGCTTAGTAAGAGGTCTAGCGGGTACGCAGTATTTT; CDR3aa: CASSLVRGLAGTQYF
v_gene: TRBV2; j_gene: TRBJ2-7; abundance: many; d_gene: TRBD1; CDR3nt: TGTGCCAGCATCATCAGGGGGGAGCAGTACTTC; CDR3aa: CASIIRGEQYF
v_gene: TRBV9; j_gene: TRBJ2-1; abundance: -; d_gene: -; CDR3nt: TGTGCCAGCAGCGTAGAGTCCAACAATGAGCAGTTCTTC; CDR3aa: CASSVESNNEQFF
v_gene: TRBV27; j_gene: TRBJ2-7; abundance: many; d_gene: -; CDR3nt: TGTGCCACCCAGAGAGCGGCAACCTACGAGCAGTACTTC; CDR3aa: CATQRAATYEQYF
v_gene: TRBV10-3; j_gene: TRBJ1-6; abundance: many; d_gene: TRBD1; CDR3nt: TGTGCCATCAGTGCAGGGGGCAATTCACCCCTCCACTTT; CDR3aa: CAISAGGNSPLHF
v_gene: TRBV6-1; j_gene: TRBJ1-1; abundance: few; d_gene: -; CDR3nt: TGTGCCAGCACCACCCGGGGGGTGAAAGAAGCTTTCTTT; CDR3aa: CASTTRGVKEAFF
v_gene: TRBV4-1; j_gene: TRBJ1-5; abundance: many; d_gene: -; CDR3nt: TGCGCCAGCGACCGACTGAGCAATCAGCCCCAGCATTTT; CDR3aa: CASDRLSNQPQHF
v_gene: TRBV2; j_gene: TRBJ2-1; abundance: many; d_gene: TRBD2; CDR3nt: TGTGCCAGCAGTGGAGCGGGAGGACTCTACAATGAGCAGTTCTTC; CDR3aa: CASSGAGGLYNEQFF
v_gene: TRBV19; j_gene: TRBJ2-5; abundance: many; d_gene: -; CDR3nt: TGTGCCAGTAGTATCTACAGGCAAGAGACCCAGTACTTC; CDR3aa: CASSIYRQETQYF
v_gene: TRBV7-2; j_gene: TRBJ1-2; abundance: many; d_gene: -; CDR3nt: TGTGCCAGCAGCCATAAACAGGGAAACTATGGCTACACCTTC; CDR3aa: CASSHKQGNYGYTF
v_gene: TRBV6-4; j_gene: TRBJ2-7; abundance: many; d_gene: -; CDR3nt: TGTGCCAGCAGTGACCTTCCAGGGGACGAGCAGTACTTC; CDR3aa: CASSDLPGDEQYF
v_gene: TRBV18; j_gene: TRBJ1-4; abundance: -; d_gene: TRBD1; CDR3nt: TGTGCCAGCTCACCGCCGGGACAGGCGGAAAAACTGTTTTTT; CDR3aa: CASSPPGQAEKLFF
v_gene: TRBV2; j_gene: TRBJ2-7; abundance: many; d_gene: -; CDR3nt: TGTGCCAGCAGGCCGACAGAGGGGTACGAGCAGTACTTC; CDR3aa: CASRPTEGYEQYF
v_gene: TRBV9; j_gene: TRBJ1-1; abundance: many; d_gene: -; CDR3nt: TGTGCCAGCAGCGTATCGGGCAGGGGCAAATCGACTGAAGCTTTCTTT; CDR3aa: CASSVSGRGKSTEAFF
v_gene: TRBV20-1; j_gene: TRBJ2-7; abundance: many; d_gene: -; CDR3nt: TGCAGTGCTGATGCAGGGGCTAGCTCCTACGAGCAGTACTTC; CDR3aa: CSADAGASSYEQYF
v_gene: TRBV2; j_gene: TRBJ2-3; abundance: many; d_gene: -; CDR3nt: TGTGCCAGCTTGCGGGACAACACAGATACGCAGTATTTT; CDR3aa: CASLRDNTDTQYF
v_gene: TRBV20-1; j_gene: TRBJ1-1; abundance: many; d_gene: -; CDR3nt: TGCAGTGCTAGAGATCGGAGGGTGGGGGTGAACACTGAAGCTTTCTTT; CDR3aa: CSARDRRVGVNTEAFF
v_gene: TRBV28; j_gene: TRBJ1-5; abundance: few; d_gene: -; CDR3nt: TGTGCCAGCGGTTTGCAGCACAATAAGCCCCAGCACTTT; CDR3aa: CASGLQHNKPQHF
v_gene: TRBV11-3; j_gene: TRBJ1-1; abundance: many; d_gene: -; CDR3nt: TGTGCCAGCAAAGGTAGAAACACTGAAGCTTTCTTT; CDR3aa: CASKGRNTEAFF
v_gene: TRBV4-1; j_gene: TRBJ2-2; abundance: -; d_gene: TRBD2; CDR3nt: TGCGCCAGCAGGCGGACTAGCGCAAACACCGGGGAGCTGTTTTTT; CDR3aa: CASRRTSANTGELFF
v_gene: TRBV2; j_gene: TRBJ2-2; abundance: many; d_gene: TRBD1; CDR3nt: TGTGCCAGCAGCTGGGACAGGGTGACGACCGGGGAGCTGTTTTTT; CDR3aa: CASSWDRVTTGELFF
v_gene: TRBV20-1; j_gene: TRBJ1-5; abundance: many; d_gene: -; CDR3nt: TGCAGTGCTAGAGATGGGGGGAAGGGAAGCAATCAGCCCCAGCATTTT; CDR3aa: CSARDGGKGSNQPQHF
v_gene: TRBV2; j_gene: TRBJ2-1; abundance: many; d_gene: -; CDR3nt: TGTGCCAGCAGTCACCAGGGGAGCCACAATGAGCAGTTCTTC; CDR3aa: CASSHQGSHNEQFF
v_gene: TRBV10-3; j_gene: TRBJ1-1; abundance: many; d_gene: -; CDR3nt: TGTGCCATCAGTGGGGCGACAGGTAAGAACACTGAAGCTTTCTTT; CDR3aa: CAISGATGKNTEAFF
v_gene: TRBV29-1; j_gene: TRBJ1-4; abundance: many; d_gene: -; CDR3nt: TGCAGCGTCACAGGGAGGGCAACTAATGAAAAACTGTTTTTT; CDR3aa: CSVTGRATNEKLFF
v_gene: TRBV5-6; j_gene: TRBJ1-4; abundance: many; d_gene: -; CDR3nt: TGTGCCAGCAGCTTGTATGGGTACACTAATGAAAAACTGTTTTTT; CDR3aa: CASSLYGYTNEKLFF
v_gene: TRBV6-4; j_gene: TRBJ1-2; abundance: few; d_gene: -; CDR3nt: TGTGCCAGCAGTGACTCTATGGGCCCTAACTATGGCTACACCTTC; CDR3aa: CASSDSMGPNYGYTF
v_gene: TRBV13; j_gene: TRBJ2-7; abundance: many; d_gene: TRBD2; CDR3nt: TGTGCCAGCAGTAGGGCGGGAGAACGATCCTACGAGCAGTACTTC; CDR3aa: CASSRAGERSYEQYF
v_gene: TRBV5-8; j_gene: TRBJ2-5; abundance: many; d_gene: TRBD2; CDR3nt: TGTGCCAGCAGCTCAAGACTAGCGGGATGGAAACAAGAGACCCAGTACTTC; CDR3aa: CASSSRLAGWKQETQYF
v_gene: TRBV19; j_gene: TRBJ1-3; abundance: many; d_gene: -; CDR3nt: TGTGCCATTGGGGCCTTAAATGGAAACACCATATATTTT; CDR3aa: CAIGALNGNTIYF
v_gene: TRBV20-1; j_gene: TRBJ1-6; abundance: many; d_gene: -; CDR3nt: TGCAGTGCTAGAGACAGGGTCGGAGCAGCCCTCCACTTT; CDR3aa: CSARDRVGAALHF
v_gene: TRBV20-1; j_gene: TRBJ2-2; abundance: -; d_gene: TRBD2; CDR3nt: TGCAGACAAGGGACTAGAGGGAGGGCCGGTTTTTTGTTGACCGGGGAGCTGTTTTTT; CDR3aa: CRQGTRGRAGFLLTGELFF
v_gene: TRBV6-5; j_gene: TRBJ2-7; abundance: many; d_gene: TRBD2; CDR3nt: TGTGCCAGCAGTTATAACGGGAGGGACTACGAGCAGTACTTC; CDR3aa: CASSYNGRDYEQYF
v_gene: TRBV6-1; j_gene: TRBJ2-5; abundance: many; d_gene: -; CDR3nt: TGTGCCAGCAGTGCCGGGACAAGAAAAGAGACCCAGTACTTC; CDR3aa: CASSAGTRKETQYF
v_gene: TRBV6-1; j_gene: TRBJ2-5; abundance: many; d_gene: TRBD2; CDR3nt: TGTGCCAGCAGCCAATCTAGCGGGAGTACCGAGACCCAGTACTTC; CDR3aa: CASSQSSGSTETQYF
v_gene: TRBV19; j_gene: TRBJ2-7; abundance: many; d_gene: TRBD1; CDR3nt: TGTGCCAGTAGTCAGACAGGGGGGAGCTCCTACGAGCAGTACTTC; CDR3aa: CASSQTGGSSYEQYF
v_gene: TRBV3-1; j_gene: TRBJ1-4; abundance: once; d_gene: -; CDR3nt: TGTGCCAGCAGCCCGTCGACAGTTGCAACTAATGAAAAACTGGTTTTT; CDR3aa: CASSPSTVATNEKLVF
v_gene: TRBV27; j_gene: TRBJ1-2; abundance: -; d_gene: -; CDR3nt: TGTGCCAGCAGCACTCAAACAGAGGGACCTCCCGATGGCTACACCTTC; CDR3aa: CASSTQTEGPPDGYTF
v_gene: TRBV2; j_gene: TRBJ2-1; abundance: many; d_gene: -; CDR3nt: TGTGCCAGCAGTGAAGGGGGGAGAGGCTCCTACAATGAGCAGTTCTTC; CDR3aa: CASSEGGRGSYNEQFF
v_gene: TRBV5-6; j_gene: TRBJ2-3; abundance: many; d_gene: TRBD2; CDR3nt: TGTGCCAGCAGCTTGACTAGCGGGAGTTATACGCAGTATTTT; CDR3aa: CASSLTSGSYTQYF
v_gene: TRBV4-2; j_gene: TRBJ1-4; abundance: many; d_gene: -; CDR3nt: TGTGCCAGCAGCCAAGATGAGAGCTCTTATAATGAAAAACTGTTTTTT; CDR3aa: CASSQDESSYNEKLFF
v_gene: TRBV29-1; j_gene: TRBJ1-4; abundance: many; d_gene: -; CDR3nt: TGCAGCGTTGAAGTTCGGGCGCGTGAAAAACTGTTTTTT; CDR3aa: CSVEVRAREKLFF
v_gene: TRBV28; j_gene: TRBJ1-3; abundance: many; d_gene: -; CDR3nt: TGTGCCAGCAGTCGAAAACAATACAGGATCTCTGGAAACACCATATATTTT; CDR3aa: CASSRKQYRISGNTIYF
v_gene: TRBV5-1; j_gene: TRBJ2-7; abundance: many; d_gene: -; CDR3nt: TGCGCCAGCAGCTTGGCTACGGGCGCGAGCTCCTACGAGCAGTACTTC; CDR3aa: CASSLATGASSYEQYF
v_gene: TRBV6-5; j_gene: TRBJ1-1; abundance: many; d_gene: -; CDR3nt: TGTGCCAGCAGTTACGGGGGGCAGGAAGCTTTCTTT; CDR3aa: CASSYGGQEAFF
v_gene: TRBV28; j_gene: TRBJ1-2; abundance: many; d_gene: -; CDR3nt: TGTGCCAGCAGTTTATCGTTGACAGCTAACTATGGCTACACCTTC; CDR3aa: CASSLSLTANYGYTF
v_gene: TRBV28; j_gene: TRBJ2-1; abundance: many; d_gene: -; CDR3nt: TGTGCCAGCAGAAATAATGGACAGAGCTACAATGAGCAGTTCTTC; CDR3aa: CASRNNGQSYNEQFF
v_gene: TRBV19; j_gene: TRBJ2-2; abundance: many; d_gene: -; CDR3nt: TGTGCCAGCCGAACAGGGACCGGGGAGCTGTTTTTT; CDR3aa: CASRTGTGELFF
v_gene: TRBV3-1; j_gene: TRBJ1-5; abundance: many; d_gene: -; CDR3nt: TGTGCCAGCAGCCCAGCGGGGACGTCTATGCAGCCCCAGCATTTT; CDR3aa: CASSPAGTSMQPQHF
v_gene: TRBV11-2; j_gene: TRBJ2-1; abundance: -; d_gene: -; CDR3nt: TGTGCCAGCAGCTCCAGCTCCTACAATGAGCAGTTCTTC; CDR3aa: CASSSSSYNEQFF
v_gene: TRBV24-1; j_gene: TRBJ2-2; abundance: many; d_gene: TRBD1; CDR3nt: TGTGCCACCAGTGACCCGACAGGGAAAAAGACCGGGGAGCTGTTTTTT; CDR3aa: CATSDPTGKKTGELFF
v_gene: TRBV9; j_gene: TRBJ2-2; abundance: -; d_gene: -; CDR3nt: TGTACCAGCAGCGTAGATCAAGCGGTCACCGGGGAGCTGTTTTTT; CDR3aa: CTSSVDQAVTGELFF
v_gene: TRBV5-1; j_gene: TRBJ2-7; abundance: -; d_gene: -; CDR3nt: TGCGCCAGCAACTACGAGCAGTACTTC; CDR3aa: CASNYEQYF
v_gene: TRBV19; j_gene: TRBJ2-7; abundance: many; d_gene: -; CDR3nt: TGTGCCAGTAGTCCGGGCGGAACAGGGCAGTACTTC; CDR3aa: CASSPGGTGQYF
v_gene: TRBV6-1; j_gene: TRBJ1-6; abundance: many; d_gene: -; CDR3nt: TGTGCCAGCACAAGGGCATATAATTCACCCCTCCACTTT; CDR3aa: CASTRAYNSPLHF
v_gene: TRBV9; j_gene: TRBJ2-3; abundance: many; d_gene: -; CDR3nt: TGTGCCAGCAGCGTAGGGGGTTCTAGCACAGATACGCAGTATTTT; CDR3aa: CASSVGGSSTDTQYF
v_gene: TRBV19; j_gene: TRBJ2-3; abundance: many; d_gene: -; CDR3nt: TGTGCCACGGCGGCATCTAGCACAGATACGCAGTATTTT; CDR3aa: CATAASSTDTQYF